The 31 T cell receptor beta chains below all came from one sample that was sequenced in a study of T cells in Graves' hyperthyroidism and ophthalmopathy. Amplification of TCR beta CDR3 regions was performed using RNA transcripts as template. A set of HTBI primers served as the primers for a first-round RT-PCR of the TCR CDR3. Each CDR3 protein gets one entry after TCRdb re-called the multiplex PCR reads with MiXCR. The repertoire includes about 290,000 distinct CDR3 sequences, approximately 15% of them detected once, and less than 70% sits in the top ten. The sample was blood. These receptors all stem from a woman aged 60-75 years with Graves' ophthalmopathy.

This clonotype was detected a few times. This rearrangement joins TRBV5-1 to TRBJ2-5; D gene ambiguous. Per germline, CDR1 SGHRS and CDR2 YFSETQ. The CDR3 consists of 13 residues. Trimming took 0 bases from V and 5 from J, leaving 8 bases between them. The DNA for the CDR3 is TGCGCCAGCAGCTTGGGGAGCGCGGAGACCCAGTACTTC. Amino acids: CASSLGSAETQYF.

This clonotype was counted at least ten times. The chain is built from TRBV5-1 and TRBJ1-1, with D maybe TRBD1 (5 bases). Per the germline V gene, CDR1 is SGHRS and CDR2 is YFSETQ. The CDR3 extends over 14 amino acids. V shed 1 base and J shed 0 bases, with 7 bases lying between them. CDR3 DNA: TGCGCCAGCAGCTTGCAGGGAATGAACACTGAAGCTTTCTTT. This codes for CASSLQGMNTEAFF.

This chain connects TRBV29-1 to TRBJ2-1, with TRBD2 identical over 11 bases. CDR1 SQVTM and CDR2 ANQGSEA come from the germline V gene. The CDR3 runs 17 residues. V shed 6 bases, J shed 0 bases, and the junction held 10 bases outside the gene matches. The CDR3 spells CSVATGTSGSSYNEQFF. Here the CDR3 DNA reads TGCAGCGTGGCCACCGGGACTAGCGGAAGCTCCTACAATGAGCAGTTCTTC.

This clonotype was seen ten or more times. The CDR3 bases are TGCGCCAGCAGCTTGGGCGGCGGAGCAGATACGCAGTATTTT. The encoded protein is CASSLGGGADTQYF. The rearrangement joins TRBV5-1 to TRBJ2-3, with no clear D. CDR3 size: 14 residues. The V gene's germline CDR1 is SGHRS and CDR2 YFSETQ. The V end was cut by 0 bases, the J end by 4 bases, with 9 bases between.

This clonotype was seen repeatedly, ten times or more. The chain combines TRBV27 with TRBJ2-3, with a weak D call TRBD1 (6 bases). The CDR3 loop spans 17 amino acids. CDR1 and CDR2 from the germline V gene are MNHEY and SMNVEV (reference sequence). Deletions cut 5 bases from V and 0 bases from J, with 18 bases between. CDR3 residues: CASSHLTGATSTDTQYF. CDR3 coding DNA: TGTGCCAGCAGTCACCTGACAGGCGCGACTAGCACAGATACGCAGTATTTT.

In its sample, this clonotype was seen many times. CDR3: CASMLYRANTF. The DNA for the CDR3 is TGTGCCAGCATGCTTTACAGGGCTAACACCTTC. The chain links TRBV2 to TRBJ1-2, with a possible D match to TRBD1 (6 bases). CDR3 length equals 11 residues. Trimming shortened V by 7 bases and J by 12 bases, and 15 bases separated the two germline ends. Germline V lookup: CDR1 SNHLY, CDR2 FYNNEI.

This clonotype was recorded at least ten times. The chain links TRBV27 to TRBJ1-4; TRBD1 matches at 9 bases. The CDR3 consists of 13 residues. Germline V gene data show CDR1 as MNHEY and CDR2 as SMNVEV (reference sequence). V dropped 6 bases and J dropped 8; count of bases not matched to a gene: 4. The CDR3: CASRRQGVEKLFF. CDR3 DNA sequence: TGTGCCAGCAGGCGACAGGGGGTGGAAAAACTGTTTTTT.

The chain couples TRBV7-3 to TRBJ1-2, with D possibly being TRBD1 (6 bases). There are 15 residues in the CDR3. V lost 5 bases and J lost 4, with 17 bases in between. Germline V lookup: CDR1 SGHTA, CDR2 FQGTGA. The CDR3 DNA reads as TGTGCCAGCAGCCCACTCAGGGGTCCCCTCTATGGCTACACCTTC. It encodes CASSPLRGPLYGYTF.

The count of this clonotype is one. This sequence may be a read error, since a much larger clone differs from it by one base. This rearrangement joins TRBV27 to TRBJ2-1, with D perhaps TRBD1 (6 bases). This CDR3 is built from 13 residues. Germline V lookup: CDR1 MNHEY, CDR2 SMNVEV (reference sequence). The CDR3 sequence is CAGSPGHFNEQFF. CDR3 coding DNA: TGTGCCGGCAGCCCGGGACACTTCAATGAGCAGTTCTTC.

This clonotype was found many times. This chain connects TRBV24-1 to TRBJ2-5, with a tentative D call TRBD2 (6 bases). This CDR3 contains 13 residues. Germline CDR1 is KGHDR and CDR2 is SFDVKD. The V and J ends lost 9 bases and 5 bases respectively, with 15 bases between them. The CDR3 loop reads CATGTPGGETQYF. The CDR3, as DNA: TGTGCCACCGGAACCCCTGGAGGGGAGACCCAGTACTTC.

This clonotype showed up many times. V gene TRBV19 combines with J gene TRBJ1-1; TRBD1 might be the D (6 bases). The germline V and J ends were trimmed by 6 bases and 1 base, with 18 bases remaining between them. Germline CDR1 reads LNHDA; CDR2 reads SQIVND (reference sequence). There are 16 residues in the CDR3. In nucleotides, the CDR3 is TGTGCCAGTAGCAAACCGGGACAACGAGAGAACACTGAAGCTTTCTTT. Protein sequence: CASSKPGQRENTEAFF.

The rearrangement joins TRBV5-4 to TRBJ2-7; the D call may be TRBD1 or TRBD2 (6 bases each). The CDR3 sequence is 14 residues long. Germline loops: CDR1 SGHNT, CDR2 YYREEE (reference sequence). Between the trimmed V and J ends, which lost 4 bases and 5 bases, there was a span of 16 bases. CDR3 in amino acids: CASSDRTTTHEQYF. As DNA, the CDR3 is TGTGCCAGCAGCGACAGGACTACTACCCACGAGCAGTACTTC.

This clonotype was counted at least ten times. In nucleotides, the CDR3 is TGTGCCAGCAGCCTGAGCACAGGGGGATTCCAAGAGACCCAGTACTTC. Translating it yields CASSLSTGGFQETQYF. V usage is TRBV11-3 and J usage is TRBJ2-5; 8 bases are shared with TRBD1. This CDR3 is 16 amino acids long. Looked up from germline, CDR1 is SGHNT and CDR2 is YENEEA. V shed 5 bases, J shed 1 base, and the junction held 9 bases outside the gene matches.

This clonotype was counted at least ten times. J is TRBJ2-5 and V is TRBV18, with D tentatively TRBD2 (6 bases). Germline V gene data show CDR1 as KGHSH and CDR2 as LQKENI. The CDR3 is made up of 15 amino acids. V was trimmed by 2 bases and J by 0 bases, leaving 10 bases between them. Here the CDR3 DNA reads TGTGCCAGCTCACCAAGGAGCGGGTACCAAGAGACCCAGTACTTC. It yields the protein CASSPRSGYQETQYF.

Ten or more counts support this clonotype. V usage is TRBV7-6 and J usage is TRBJ2-5; the D gene could be TRBD1 or TRBD2 (5 bases each). The CDR3 length is 17 residues. V lost 2 bases and J lost 2, with 18 bases in between. Germline values: CDR1 SGHVS, CDR2 FNYEAQ. The chain's CDR3 is CASSLNPGTERQETQYF. CDR3 nucleotide sequence: TGTGCCAGCAGCTTAAACCCCGGGACGGAGAGACAAGAGACCCAGTACTTC. Drawing the rest from reference TRBV7-6 and TRBJ2-5, the complete variable domain is GAGVSQSPRYKVTKRGQDVALRCDPISGHVSLYWYRQALGQGPEFLTYFNYEAQQDKSGLPNDRFSAERPEGSISTLTIQRTEQRDSAMYRCASSLNPGTERQETQYFGPGTRLLVL.

This clonotype was detected many times. The chain employs TRBV30 and TRBJ2-2, with D perhaps matching TRBD2 (5 bases). There are 14 residues in the CDR3. V was cut by 0 bases and J by 7 bases, with 12 bases left in between. Germline values: CDR1 GTSNPN, CDR2 SVGIG (reference sequence). CDR3 sequence: CAWSVRGSSGELFF. The CDR3 DNA is TGTGCCTGGAGTGTACGGGGTAGTAGCGGGGAGCTGTTTTTT.

A few counts support this clonotype. This sequence joins TRBV29-1 and TRBJ2-1, with D unresolved. Trimming cost V 1 base and J 3 bases, with 7 bases left between them. The CDR3 sequence is 13 residues long. Looked up from germline, CDR1 is SQVTM and CDR2 is ANQGSEA. The DNA for the CDR3 is TGCAGCGTTGAAGGTAGCCTCTACAATGAGCAGTTCTTC. Translating gives CSVEGSLYNEQFF.

V and J are TRBV15 and TRBJ1-2; D perhaps matches TRBD1 (5 bases). V was clipped by 8 bases and J by 8 bases, with 21 bases between them. The germline V gene has CDR1 LNHNV and CDR2 YYDKDF (reference sequence). This CDR3 contains 14 residues. The CDR3: CATRGTTGFEGYTF. DNA for the CDR3: TGTGCCACCCGCGGTACAACAGGTTTTGAGGGCTACACCTTC.

The J gene is TRBJ2-3, the V gene TRBV29-1; either TRBD1 or TRBD2 may supply D (6 bases each). This CDR3 comprises 15 residues. Germline V gives CDR1 SQVTM, CDR2 ANQGSEA. The V end lost 8 bases, the J end lost 4 bases, and 22 bases lay between the germline ends. Here the CDR3 reads CSTTHGGGGADTQYF. The CDR3 bases are TGCAGCACCACGCACGGGGGCGGTGGCGCAGATACGCAGTATTTT.

This clonotype was seen only a few times. The chain carries TRBV12-5 and TRBJ2-7; TRBD1 agrees at 7 bases. V shed 6 bases and J 6 bases; nucleotides not matched to a gene: 8. Germline CDR1 reads LGHNT; CDR2 reads FRNRAP. This CDR3 is built from 13 residues. The CDR3 is CASGRDRAGEQYF. The DNA for the CDR3 is TGTGCTAGTGGCCGAGACAGGGCAGGCGAGCAGTACTTC.

This clonotype was seen repeatedly, ten times or more. The chain joins TRBV7-2 to TRBJ2-7; D is possibly TRBD2 (6 bases). CDR1 and CDR2 from the germline V gene are SGHTA and FQGNSA. V lost 4 bases to trimming and J lost 7 bases, with 11 bases between them. This CDR3 has 12 residues. The CDR3 here is CASSSTRGEQYF. CDR3 nucleotide sequence: TGTGCCAGCAGCTCGACTCGGGGGGAGCAGTACTTC.

This rearrangement joins TRBV19 to TRBJ1-5, with 7 positions matching TRBD1. Germline V CDR1 and CDR2: LNHDA, SQIVND (reference sequence). Trimming removed 6 bases from V and 2 bases from J; junction bases left unmatched: 7. This CDR3 contains 15 residues. The CDR3 DNA sequence: TGTGCCAGTAGCCTGACAGGGCTAGGCAATCAGCCCCAGCATTTT. This gives the protein CASSLTGLGNQPQHF. Based on the CDR3 plus reference TRBV19 and TRBJ1-5, the full variable domain is DGGITQSPKYLFRKEGQNVTLSCEQNLNHDAMYWYRQDPGQGLRLIYYSQIVNDFQKGDIAEGYSVSREKKESFPLTVTSAQKNPTAFYLCASSLTGLGNQPQHFGDGTRLSIL.

This clonotype was counted between two and nine times. The DNA of the CDR3 is TGTGCCAGCTCTACGGAGTCAAATTCACCCCTCCACTTT. It is translated as CASSTESNSPLHF. The V and J genes are TRBV27 and TRBJ1-6, with D unclear. Trimming shortened V by 8 bases and J by 7 bases, and 12 bases separated the two germline ends. Germline V lookup: CDR1 MNHEY, CDR2 SMNVEV (reference sequence). The CDR3 has 13 amino acids.

V and J are TRBV19 and TRBJ1-2; D is undetermined. V was cut by 3 bases and J by 10 bases, with 15 bases left in between. CDR3 size: 13 residues. Germline V gene lookup returns CDR1 LNHDA and CDR2 SQIVND (reference sequence). CDR3 sequence (DNA): TGTGCCAGTAGTATTGGGGTTCAATCTACCTACACCTTC. It specifies CASSIGVQSTYTF. The complete variable domain, with remaining parts taken from reference TRBV19 and TRBJ1-2, reads DGGITQSPKYLFRKEGQNVTLSCEQNLNHDAMYWYRQDPGQGLRLIYYSQIVNDFQKGDIAEGYSVSREKKESFPLTVTSAQKNPTAFYLCASSIGVQSTYTFGSGTRLTVV.

The chain uses TRBV20-1 and TRBJ2-3, with 7 bases that match TRBD2. With 4 bases clipped from V and 1 base from J, the junction kept 8 bases outside the gene matches. This CDR3 has 15 residues. CDR1 DFQATT and CDR2 SNEGSKA come from the germline V gene (reference sequence). CDR3 coding DNA: TGCAGTGCTACTGCTTTGGCGGGGGGCACAGATACGCAGTATTTT. Its translation is CSATALAGGTDTQYF.

Of note for this clonotype: A much larger clone lies one base from this, so it may be a read error. This chain uses TRBV7-2 with TRBJ2-2, with a weak D call TRBD2 (5 bases). Germline CDR1 reads SGHTA; CDR2 reads FQGNSA. CDR3 length: 14 residues. The CDR3 spells CASSPTRKPGELVF. DNA of the CDR3: TGTGCCAGCAGCCCCACTAGGAAGCCCGGGGAGCTGGTTTTT.

In this sample, this clonotype turned up many times. The chain links TRBV7-9 to TRBJ2-7; no clear D gene. Deletions cut 0 bases from V and 2 bases from J, with 5 bases between. CDR1 is SEHNR, CDR2 FQNEAQ, per germline (reference sequence). This CDR3 has 13 amino acids. The CDR3 loop is CASSLAPPYEQYF. CDR3 in DNA: TGTGCCAGCAGCTTAGCCCCCCCCTACGAGCAGTACTTC. Full variable domain (missing parts from reference TRBV7-9 and TRBJ2-7): DTGVSQNPRHKITKRGQNVTFRCDPISEHNRLYWYRQTLGQGPEFLTYFQNEAQLEKSRLLSDRFSAERPKGSFSTLEIQRTEQGDSAMYLCASSLAPPYEQYFGPGTRLTVT.

The chain couples TRBV7-9 to TRBJ1-6; D unclear. The germline V and J ends were trimmed by 1 base and 2 bases, with 9 bases remaining between them. Germline V gene lookup returns CDR1 SEHNR and CDR2 FQNEAQ (reference sequence). The CDR3 sequence is 16 residues long. The CDR3 sequence is CASSLGRSPYNSPLHF. The CDR3 DNA reads TGTGCCAGCAGCTTAGGGCGAAGTCCCTATAATTCACCCCTCCACTTT.

In this sample, this clonotype turned up many times. The chain uses TRBV7-2 and TRBJ2-5, with 8 bases identical to TRBD2. Per the germline V gene, CDR1 is SGHTA and CDR2 is FQGNSA. V gave up 3 bases and J gave up 0 bases; unmatched junction bases: 6. The length of the CDR3 is 16 residues. CDR3 in amino acids: CASSFKGLENQETQYF. The CDR3 bases are TGTGCCAGCAGCTTTAAGGGACTAGAAAACCAAGAGACCCAGTACTTC.

This clonotype was seen repeatedly, ten times or more. V gene TRBV10-3 combines with J gene TRBJ2-7, with a tentative D call TRBD2 (6 bases). Germline CDR1 reads ENHRY; CDR2 reads SYGVKD. V lost 5 bases and J 6 bases, leaving 17 bases between the germline ends. CDR3 size: 14 residues. For the CDR3, the DNA is TGTGCCATCAGTCTAGACCCAGGGAGGAGCGAGCAGTACTTC. Protein: CAISLDPGRSEQYF.

The V call is TRBV18, the J call TRBJ1-4, with TRBD1 as a possible D gene (5 bases). Deletions cut 2 bases from V and 11 bases from J, with 15 bases between. CDR3 length equals 14 residues. The germline V gene has CDR1 KGHSH and CDR2 LQKENI. This CDR3 is CASSPGDPRGKLFF. CDR3 DNA: TGTGCCAGCTCACCAGGGGACCCCCGGGGGAAACTGTTTTTT. The variable domain in full, completed from reference TRBV18 and TRBJ1-4, reads NAGVMQNPRHLVRRRGQEARLRCSPMKGHSHVYWYRQLPEEGLKFMVYLQKENIIDESGMPKERFSAEFPKEGPSILRIQQVVRGDSAAYFCASSPGDPRGKLFFGSGTQLSVL.